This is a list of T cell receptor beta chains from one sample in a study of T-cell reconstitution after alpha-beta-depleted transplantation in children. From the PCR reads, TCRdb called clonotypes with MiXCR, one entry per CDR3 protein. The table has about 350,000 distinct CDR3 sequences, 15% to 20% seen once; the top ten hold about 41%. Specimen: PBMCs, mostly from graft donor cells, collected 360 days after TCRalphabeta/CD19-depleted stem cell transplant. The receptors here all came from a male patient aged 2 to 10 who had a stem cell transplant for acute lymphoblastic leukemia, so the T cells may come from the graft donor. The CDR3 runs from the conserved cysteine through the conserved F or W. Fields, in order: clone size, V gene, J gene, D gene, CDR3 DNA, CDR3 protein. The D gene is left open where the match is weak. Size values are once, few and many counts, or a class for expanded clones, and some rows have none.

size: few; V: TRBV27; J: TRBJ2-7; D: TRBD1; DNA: TGTGCCAGTGGACAGGGTTTCGAGCAGTACTTC; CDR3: CASGQGFEQYF
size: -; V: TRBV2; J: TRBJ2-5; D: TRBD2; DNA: TGTGCCAGCAGTGAAATCCTAGCGGGAGGGGGAGAGACCCAGTACTTC; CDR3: CASSEILAGGGETQYF
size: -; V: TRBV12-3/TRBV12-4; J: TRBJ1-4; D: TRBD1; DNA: TGTGCCAGCAGCCTCAGACAGGGCGCAACTAATGAAAAACTGTTTTTT; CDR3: CASSLRQGATNEKLFF
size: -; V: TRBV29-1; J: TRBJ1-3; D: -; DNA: TGCAGCGTTGGTATGTCTGGAAACACCATATATTTT; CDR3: CSVGMSGNTIYF
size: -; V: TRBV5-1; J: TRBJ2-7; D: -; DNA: TGCGCCAGCAGCTTGGTCGGGGTAGAGGTCCCCGAGGAGGAGCAGTACTTC; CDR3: CASSLVGVEVPEEEQYF
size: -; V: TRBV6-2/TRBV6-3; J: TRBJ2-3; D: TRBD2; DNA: TGTGCCAGCAGTTCTCCCACTTGGACTAGCGGGAGTACATACCCACCGGATACGCAGTATTTT; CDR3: CASSSPTWTSGSTYPPDTQYF
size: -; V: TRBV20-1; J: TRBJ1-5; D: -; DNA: TGCAGTGCTAGAGAGGCAGGGAGACAGCCCCAGCATTTT; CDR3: CSAREAGRQPQHF
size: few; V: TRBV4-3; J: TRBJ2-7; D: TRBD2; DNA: TGCGCCAGCAGCCCCGAGCCGGGACTAGCGGGATGGGAGCAGTACTTC; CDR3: CASSPEPGLAGWEQYF
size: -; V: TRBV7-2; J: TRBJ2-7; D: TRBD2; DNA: TGTGCCAGCAGCTCCCCGGGACTAGCATCCTACGAGCAGTACTTC; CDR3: CASSSPGLASYEQYF
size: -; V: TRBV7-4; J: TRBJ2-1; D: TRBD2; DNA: TGTGCCAGCAGTCCCACCGGACTAGAGGGCAATGAGCAGTTCTTC; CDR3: CASSPTGLEGNEQFF
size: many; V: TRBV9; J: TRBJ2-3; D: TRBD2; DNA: TGTGCCAGCAGCCTACGGGCTAGCGGGAGAGGGACAGATACGCAGTATTTT; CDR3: CASSLRASGRGTDTQYF
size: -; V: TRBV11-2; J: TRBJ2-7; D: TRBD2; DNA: TGTGCCAGCAGCCCCATAGCGGGAGCGGGCAACGAGCAGTACTTC; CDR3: CASSPIAGAGNEQYF
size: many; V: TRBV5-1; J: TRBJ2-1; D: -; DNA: TGCGCCAGCAGCTTGTATGGGAGTTACAATGAGCAGTTCTTC; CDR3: CASSLYGSYNEQFF
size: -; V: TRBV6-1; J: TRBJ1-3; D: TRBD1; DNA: TGTGCCAGCAGCCCTGACAGGGCTTCCTCTGGAAACACCATATATTTT; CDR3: CASSPDRASSGNTIYF
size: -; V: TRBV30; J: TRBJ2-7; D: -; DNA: TGTGCCTGGAGTGTACGGAGGTACGAGCAGTACTTC; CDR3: CAWSVRRYEQYF
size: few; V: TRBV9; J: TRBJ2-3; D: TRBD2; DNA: TGTGCCAGCAGCGTTTCCGGGAGGTTGGATACGCAGTATTTT; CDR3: CASSVSGRLDTQYF
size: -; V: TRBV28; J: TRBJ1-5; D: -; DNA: TGTGCCAGCAGTCGGCTGTCACAGCCCCAGCATTTT; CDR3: CASSRLSQPQHF
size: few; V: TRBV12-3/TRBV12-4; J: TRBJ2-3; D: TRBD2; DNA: TGTGCCAGCAGTTTAGCACTAGCGGGAGACACAGATACGCAGTATTTT; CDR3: CASSLALAGDTDTQYF
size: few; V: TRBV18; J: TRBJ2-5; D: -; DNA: TGTGCCAGCAGCCCCGCTGGGCAAGAGACCCAGTACTTC; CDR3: CASSPAGQETQYF
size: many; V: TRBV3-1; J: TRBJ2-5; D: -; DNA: TGTGCCAGCAGCCTCGAGGTGTATCAAGAGACCCAGTACTTC; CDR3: CASSLEVYQETQYF
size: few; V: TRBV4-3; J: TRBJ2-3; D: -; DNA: TGCGCCAGCAGCCAAGATCAAGCGGGGGCAGGGGGAGATACGCAGTATTTT; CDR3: CASSQDQAGAGGDTQYF
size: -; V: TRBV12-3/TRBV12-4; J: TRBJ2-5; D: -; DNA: TGTGCCAGCAGTTCTAGGCAAGAGACCCAGTACTTC; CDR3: CASSSRQETQYF
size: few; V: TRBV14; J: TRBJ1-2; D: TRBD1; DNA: TGTGCCAGCAGCCAACTTCAGGGGGCCCGCTATGGCTACACCTTC; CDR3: CASSQLQGARYGYTF
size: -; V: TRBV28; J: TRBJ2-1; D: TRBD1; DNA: TGTGCCAGCAGTTTCAGGGGGCGAGGCAATGAGCAGTTCTTC; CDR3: CASSFRGRGNEQFF
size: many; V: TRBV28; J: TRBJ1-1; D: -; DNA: TGTGCCAGCAGTCGCGGGGACCCCAGGCGGAACACTGAAGCTTTCTTT; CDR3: CASSRGDPRRNTEAFF
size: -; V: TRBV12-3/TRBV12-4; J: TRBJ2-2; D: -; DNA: TGTGCCAGCAGTTTCGGACAGCTTAACACCGGGGAGCTGTTTTTT; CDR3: CASSFGQLNTGELFF
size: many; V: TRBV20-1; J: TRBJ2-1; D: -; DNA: TGCAGTGAGGAGGGCTTAGGCAATGAGCAGTTCTTC; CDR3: CSEEGLGNEQFF
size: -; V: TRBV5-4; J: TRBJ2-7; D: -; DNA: TGTGCCAGCAGCTTTCAGGGGCAAACTCCTGTTTTC; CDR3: CASSFQGQTPVF
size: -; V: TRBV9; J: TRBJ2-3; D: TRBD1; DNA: TGTGCCAGCAGCGTTGGACAGGGAGGAATTGGGGGCACAGATACGCAGTATTTT; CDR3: CASSVGQGGIGGTDTQYF